These T cell receptor beta chains were read from a single sample in a study of T cells expressing NK-cell markers. TCRdb reanalyzed the 5' RACE reads, giving one entry per CDR3 protein sequence and no DNA. This table holds about 440,000 distinct CDR3 sequences. Sequenced input: blood T cells: a sorted CD56 or NKG2C T cell subset, CD4+ or CD8+ T cells, or bulk PBMC T cells (not recorded which). These receptors all stem from a woman between 18 and 69 years old in good health. CDR3s include the opening cysteine and the closing phenylalanine or tryptophan.

TRBV11-1	TRBJ1-1	CASSKSRANTEAFF
TRBV29-1	TRBJ1-5	CTRQPNQPQHF
TRBV9	TRBJ1-2	CASSVSGTGDSGYTF
TRBV7-2	TRBJ2-3	CASSRSGTNPTDTQYF
TRBV24-1	TRBJ1-1	CATSQGVGTEAFF
TRBV20-1	TRBJ2-4	CSASTRALAKNIQYF
TRBV20-1	TRBJ1-2	CSAPQAGGYTF
TRBV20-1	TRBJ2-3	CSALHGTGTDTQYF
TRBV5-1	TRBJ2-3	CASSSGRSTDTQYF
TRBV20-1	TRBJ2-7	CSARTDRVAQYF
TRBV9	TRBJ2-3	CASSVVGGPGDTQYF
TRBV7-2	TRBJ2-7	CASSHRTSSEAGYEQYF
TRBV12-3/TRBV12-4	TRBJ2-7	CASSFPGRGYEQYF
TRBV12-3/TRBV12-4	TRBJ2-3	CASSLSRRLAGVLDTQYF
TRBV20-1	TRBJ2-7	CSAPSSSASSYEQYF
TRBV27	TRBJ1-2	CASSQEGGYYGYTF
TRBV7-9	TRBJ2-3	CASSPGVGYTDTQYF
TRBV5-1	TRBJ2-7	CASSFGDISSYEQYF
TRBV6-5	TRBJ2-3	CASSYSAGTTDTQYF
TRBV6-5	TRBJ2-1	CASSYPPAGGTYNEQFF
TRBV14	TRBJ2-5	CASSQGHPDLAGETQYF
TRBV7-9	TRBJ2-3	CASSGTGGGGDTQYF
TRBV27	TRBJ2-3	CASSWTSGLPDTQYF
TRBV4-3	TRBJ1-2	CASSQVPPREGYTF
TRBV28	TRBJ2-7	CASSPNRDEQYF
TRBV9	TRBJ2-7	CASSTGLAASYEQYF